These 24 T cell receptor beta chains originate from one sample sequenced in a study of T cell responses to AZD1222 COVID-19 vaccine. Only in-frame clones appear in the TCRdb table, and some are missing; sequencing was by immunoSEQ multiplex PCR. The data show 100,000 or so clones, roughly nine tenths seen once. Sequences were derived from peripheral blood, sampled on day 0 of AZD1222 vaccination. All receptors come from an adult in good health.

This clone was observed a single time. V is TRBV9 and J is TRBJ2-7; D tentatively fits TRBD1 or TRBD2 (5 bases each). This CDR3 contains 14 residues. V lost 5 bases and J lost 5, with 17 bases in between. Germline CDR1 SGDLS, CDR2 YYNGEE. The CDR3 region has the DNA TGTGCCAGCAGTCTGACTTCCCTGGGGGACGAGCAGTACTTC. It specifies CASSLTSLGDEQYF.

The gene calls are TRBV14 and TRBJ1-5, with D possibly TRBD1 on 6 matching bases. The CDR3 length is 16 residues. The germline V gene encodes CDR1 SGHDN and CDR2 FVKESK. V was shortened by 2 bases and J by 5 bases, with 16 bases between the two germline ends. CDR3 coding DNA: TGTGCCAGCAGCCAATCGGCACAGGGAGGTCATCAGCCCCAGCATTTT. The encoded protein is CASSQSAQGGHQPQHF. Full variable domain (rest looked up from reference TRBV14 and TRBJ1-5): EAGVTQFPSHSVIEKGQTVTLRCDPISGHDNLYWYRRVMGKEIKFLLHFVKESKQDESGMPNNRFLAERTGGTYSTLKVQPAELEDSGVYFCASSQSAQGGHQPQHFGDGTRLSIL.

The V gene is TRBV2, the J gene TRBJ1-5; D gene ambiguous. Trimming stripped 6 bases from V and 3 bases from J, with 6 bases between. The CDR3 sequence is 12 residues long. The V gene's germline CDR1 is SNHLY and CDR2 FYNNEI. CDR3 sequence: CASSGYNQPQHF. DNA of the CDR3: TGTGCCAGCAGCGGCTACAATCAGCCCCAGCATTTT.

The genes are TRBV6-5 and TRBJ1-1, with D possibly matching TRBD1 (6 bases). The CDR3 is made up of 16 amino acids. Germline values: CDR1 MNHEY, CDR2 SVGAGI. V was cut by 0 bases and J by 3 bases, with 14 bases left in between. The CDR3 region is CASSYSSGGEYTEAFF. The CDR3 DNA follows: TGTGCCAGCAGTTACTCGAGTGGGGGCGAGTACACTGAAGCTTTCTTT.

The chain has TRBV30 and TRBJ2-3; D not resolved. Germline V lookup: CDR1 GTSNPN, CDR2 SVGIG (reference sequence). The CDR3 is 14 residues long. The V and J ends lost 3 bases and 2 bases respectively, with 12 bases between them. The CDR3 spells CAWSYGEATDTQYF. CDR3 nucleotide sequence: TGTGCCTGGAGCTACGGCGAGGCCACAGATACGCAGTATTTT.

This rearrangement joins TRBV4-1 to TRBJ2-1; 10 bases line up with TRBD2. The V and J ends lost 3 bases and 6 bases, in that order; junction bases with no gene match: 14. This CDR3 is 18 amino acids long. Germline loops: CDR1 MGHRA, CDR2 YSYEKL. CDR3 sequence reads: CASSHERHGTSVGNEQFF. In nucleotides, the CDR3 is TGCGCCAGCAGCCATGAAAGGCACGGGACTAGCGTGGGCAATGAGCAGTTCTTC.

This clone was seen only a few times. This sequence joins TRBV10-1 and TRBJ1-3; a weak D match, TRBD1 (6 bases). In germline, CDR1 is WNHNN, CDR2 SYGVQD (reference sequence). This CDR3 region has 16 residues. Trimming pared 4 bases from V and 0 bases from J, leaving 13 bases between. In nucleotides, the CDR3 is TGCGCCAGCAGTGGGACAGACGGAGCCTCTGGAAACACCATATATTTT. Its protein product is CASSGTDGASGNTIYF.

The V and J genes are TRBV5-1 and TRBJ2-2; D unresolved. This CDR3 contains 14 residues. Germline V gives CDR1 SGHRS, CDR2 YFSETQ. V dropped 0 bases and J dropped 5 bases, with 8 bases sitting between them. Here the CDR3 reads CASSLVYSTGELFF. As DNA, the CDR3 is TGCGCCAGCAGCTTGGTCTACAGTACCGGGGAGCTGTTTTTT.

The chain couples TRBV27 to TRBJ1-1, with 8 nucleotides matching TRBD1. CDR3 length: 14 residues. Trimming removed 6 bases from V and 1 base from J; junction bases left unmatched: 4. Germline V lookup: CDR1 MNHEY, CDR2 SMNVEV (reference sequence). CDR3 in DNA: TGTGCCAGCAGCGAGGGGACAGGGAACACTGAAGCTTTCTTT. It encodes CASSEGTGNTEAFF.

V is TRBV4-1 and J is TRBJ1-4, with TRBD1 matching 7 bases. After removal of 3 bases from V and 4 bases from J, the junction contained 5 bases not matched to a gene. CDR3 length: 15 amino acids. CDR1 MGHRA and CDR2 YSYEKL come from the germline V gene. The CDR3 DNA is TGCGCCAGCAGCCAGACAGGGCCCCTTAATGAAAAACTGTTTTTT. It is translated as CASSQTGPLNEKLFF.

This chain connects TRBV5-8 to TRBJ1-1; TRBD1 might be the D (5 bases). The germline gives CDR1 SGHTS, CDR2 YDEGEE. The CDR3 contains 16 residues. V lost 2 bases to trimming and J lost 5 bases, with 19 bases between them. The CDR3 region is CASSLNTYLGGTEAFF. The CDR3 DNA is TGTGCCAGCAGCTTAAACACCTATCTGGGGGGGACTGAAGCTTTCTTT.

The chain uses TRBV9 and TRBJ2-7; D gene uncertain. Germline CDR1 and CDR2: SGDLS and YYNGEE. The CDR3 has 13 amino acids. The V and J ends lost 0 bases and 6 bases respectively, with 10 bases between them. CDR3 DNA: TGTGCCAGCAGCGTAGACCCGTCGGGCGAGCAGTACTTC. As protein: CASSVDPSGEQYF.

The chain combines TRBV5-6 with TRBJ2-7; D is uncertain. Trimming removed 0 bases at V and 1 base at J, with 8 bases between. This CDR3 comprises 14 residues. Germline values: CDR1 SGHDT, CDR2 YYEEEE. The CDR3 is CASSLVAGSYEQYF. The DNA of the CDR3 is TGTGCCAGCAGCTTGGTGGCAGGATCCTACGAGCAGTACTTC.

For the CDR3, the DNA is TGTGCCAGCAGCTTTGGGTTGTCGATGGAGCTGTTTTTT. Residues: CASSFGLSMELFF. The chain employs TRBV11-2 and TRBJ2-2; unclear D gene. V was pared by 3 bases and J by 10 bases, with 12 bases between. Germline loops: CDR1 SGHAT, CDR2 FQNNGV. This CDR3 spans 13 amino acids.

The J gene is TRBJ2-3, the V gene TRBV7-3, with TRBD2 identical over 7 bases. Per germline, CDR1 SGHTA and CDR2 FQGTGA. Trimming removed 4 bases from V and 6 bases from J; junction bases left unmatched: 4. The CDR3 is 13 amino acids. The CDR3 DNA sequence: TGTGCCAGCAGCTCCAGCGGGGCTGATACGCAGTATTTT. It specifies CASSSSGADTQYF.

The chain employs TRBV10-3 and TRBJ2-1, with a weak D call TRBD1 (6 bases). Germline V gene sequence: CDR1 ENHRY, CDR2 SYGVKD. This CDR3 has 12 amino acids. Trimming took 3 bases from V and 14 from J, leaving 14 bases between them. The CDR3 nucleotides read TGTGCCATCAGTGACGGGTTTAACAGGGAGTTCTTC. Its translation: CAISDGFNREFF.

The chain uses TRBV7-9 and TRBJ1-5; possibly TRBD1 for D (5 bases). Germline CDR1 reads SEHNR; CDR2 reads FQNEAQ (reference sequence). This CDR3 region has 17 residues. Trimming shortened V by 3 bases and J by 3 bases, and 18 bases separated the two germline ends. The CDR3 is CASSFRTGTQDNQPQHF. The CDR3 bases are TGTGCCAGCAGCTTCCGCACCGGGACGCAGGACAATCAGCCCCAGCATTTT.

The chain has TRBV2 and TRBJ1-6; 7 bases map to TRBD1. With V trimmed by 4 bases and J by 7 bases, 10 bases remained unmatched. The CDR3 has 16 residues. Germline lookup yields CDR1 SNHLY and CDR2 FYNNEI. The CDR3 nucleotides are TGTGCCAGCAGTGTTCGGCAGGGGGTAGTGAATTCACCCCTCCACTTT. Amino acids: CASSVRQGVVNSPLHF.

The genes are TRBV12-5 and TRBJ2-1; possibly TRBD2 for D (6 bases). Deletions cut 4 bases from V and 3 bases from J, with 13 bases between. CDR1 and CDR2 (germline): LGHNT, FRNRAP. The CDR3 has 15 amino acids. CDR3 DNA: TGTGCTAGTGGTTATCGGTGGGGAGGCTACAATGAGCAGTTCTTC. Translating gives CASGYRWGGYNEQFF.

The chain joins TRBV28 to TRBJ2-1, with TRBD2 as a possible D gene (7 bases). Germline V gene sequence: CDR1 MDHEN, CDR2 SYDVKM. V was cut by 5 bases and J by 6 bases, with 14 bases left in between. The CDR3 runs to 14 residues. CDR3 DNA: TGTGCCAGCAGTCCGGCGGGGGCGGTCAATGAGCAGTTCTTC. Protein: CASSPAGAVNEQFF. The full variable domain, in which reference TRBV28 and TRBJ2-1 provide the parts outside the CDR3, is DVKVTQSSRYLVKRTGEKVFLECVQDMDHENMFWYRQDPGLGLRLIYFSYDVKMKEKGDIPEGYSVSREKKERFSLILESASTNQTSMYLCASSPAGAVNEQFFGPGTRLTVL.

This chain joins TRBV7-2 and TRBJ2-7, with D maybe TRBD2 (7 bases). Germline lookup yields CDR1 SGHTA and CDR2 FQGNSA. The CDR3 contains 14 residues. Trimming pared 2 bases from V and 7 bases from J, leaving 15 bases between. Written as DNA, the CDR3 is TGTGCCAGCAGCTTATATGGGGGGGCAATGGAGCAGTACTTC. Its protein is CASSLYGGAMEQYF.

The V gene is TRBV9, the J gene TRBJ1-5; no definite D call. CDR3 length: 13 residues. Germline CDR1 is SGDLS and CDR2 is YYNGEE. V lost 0 bases to trimming and J lost 3 bases, with 4 bases between them. The CDR3 sequence: CASSVGSNQPQHF. In DNA form, the CDR3 reads TGTGCCAGCAGCGTAGGTTCCAATCAGCCCCAGCATTTT.

This clone was picked up one time. J is TRBJ1-2 and V is TRBV5-5; D possibly corresponds to TRBD1 (5 bases). Looked up from germline, CDR1 is SGHKS and CDR2 is YYEKEE (reference sequence). V was trimmed by 0 bases and J by 4 bases, leaving 16 bases between them. The CDR3 consists of 16 residues. The CDR3 loop reads CASSLDDGLTVYGYTF. CDR3 in DNA: TGTGCCAGCAGCTTGGACGATGGTTTGACAGTCTATGGCTACACCTTC.

The chain is built from TRBV7-2 and TRBJ1-1, with D perhaps TRBD1 (5 bases). The CDR3 length is 16 residues. Deletions cut 2 bases from V and 0 bases from J, with 13 bases between. The germline CDR1 and CDR2 sequences are SGHTA and FQGNSA. The CDR3 spells CASSLWALQVNTEAFF. CDR3 nucleotides: TGTGCCAGCAGCTTATGGGCCTTACAGGTGAACACTGAAGCTTTCTTT.